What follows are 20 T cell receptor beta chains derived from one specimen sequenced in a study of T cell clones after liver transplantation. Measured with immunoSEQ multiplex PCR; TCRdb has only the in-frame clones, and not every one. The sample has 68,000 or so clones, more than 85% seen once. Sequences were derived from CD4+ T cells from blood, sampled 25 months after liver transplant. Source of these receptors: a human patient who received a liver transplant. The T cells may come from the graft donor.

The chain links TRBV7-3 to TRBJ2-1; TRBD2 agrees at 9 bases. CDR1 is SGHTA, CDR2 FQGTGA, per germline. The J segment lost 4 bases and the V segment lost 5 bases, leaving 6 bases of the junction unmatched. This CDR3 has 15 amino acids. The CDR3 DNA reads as TGTGCCAGCAGCCTTATAGCGGGAGCTTACAATGAGCAGTTCTTC. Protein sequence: CASSLIAGAYNEQFF.

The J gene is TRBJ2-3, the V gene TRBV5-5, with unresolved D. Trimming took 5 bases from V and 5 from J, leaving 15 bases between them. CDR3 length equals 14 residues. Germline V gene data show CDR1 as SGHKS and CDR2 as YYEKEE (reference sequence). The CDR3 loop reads CASRETGPQDTQYF. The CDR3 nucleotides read TGTGCCAGCAGAGAGACCGGGCCCCAAGATACGCAGTATTTT.

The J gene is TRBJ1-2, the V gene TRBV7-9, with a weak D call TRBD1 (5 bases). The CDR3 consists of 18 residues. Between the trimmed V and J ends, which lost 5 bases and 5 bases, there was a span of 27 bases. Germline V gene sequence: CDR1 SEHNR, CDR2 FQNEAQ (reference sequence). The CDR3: CASSPSSRSGTPQYGYTF. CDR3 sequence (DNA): TGTGCCAGCAGCCCGAGTTCAAGGTCAGGGACTCCCCAGTATGGCTACACCTTC.

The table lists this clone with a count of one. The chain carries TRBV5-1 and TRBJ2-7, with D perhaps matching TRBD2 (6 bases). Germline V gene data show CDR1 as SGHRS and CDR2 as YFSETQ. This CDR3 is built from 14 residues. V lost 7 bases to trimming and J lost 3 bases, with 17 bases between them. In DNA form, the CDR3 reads TGCGCCAGCCGTCTCGAAGGAGGGAGCTACGAGCAGTACTTC. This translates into CASRLEGGSYEQYF.

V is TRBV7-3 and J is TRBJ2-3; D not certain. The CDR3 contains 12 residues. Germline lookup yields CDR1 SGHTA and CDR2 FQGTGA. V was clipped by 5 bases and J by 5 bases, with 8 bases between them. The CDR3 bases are TGTGCCAGCAGCCCGAATGTAGATACGCAGTATTTT. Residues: CASSPNVDTQYF.

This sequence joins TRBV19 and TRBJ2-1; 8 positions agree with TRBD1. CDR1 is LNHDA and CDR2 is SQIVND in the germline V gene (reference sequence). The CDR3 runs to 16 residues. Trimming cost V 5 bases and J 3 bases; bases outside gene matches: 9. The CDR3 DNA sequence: TGTGCCAGTAGTCACCCCGGACAGGGCTTCTACAATGAGCAGTTCTTC. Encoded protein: CASSHPGQGFYNEQFF.

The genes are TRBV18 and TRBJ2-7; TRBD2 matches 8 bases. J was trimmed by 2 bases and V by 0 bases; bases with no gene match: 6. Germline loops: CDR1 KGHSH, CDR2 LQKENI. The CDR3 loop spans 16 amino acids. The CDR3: CASSPPTLAGAYEQYF. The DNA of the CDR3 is TGTGCCAGCTCACCACCCACGCTAGCGGGTGCCTACGAGCAGTACTTC.

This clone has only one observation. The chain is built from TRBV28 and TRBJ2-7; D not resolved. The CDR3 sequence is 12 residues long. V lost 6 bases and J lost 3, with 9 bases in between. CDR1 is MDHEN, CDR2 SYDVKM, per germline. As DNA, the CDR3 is TGTGCCAGCAGGTCAGAATTCTACGAGCAGTACTTC. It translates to CASRSEFYEQYF.

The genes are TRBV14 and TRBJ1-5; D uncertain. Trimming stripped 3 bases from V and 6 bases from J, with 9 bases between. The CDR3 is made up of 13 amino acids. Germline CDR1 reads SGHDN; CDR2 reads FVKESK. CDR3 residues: CASSHWSGQPQHF. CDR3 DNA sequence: TGTGCCAGCAGCCACTGGTCGGGTCAGCCCCAGCATTTT. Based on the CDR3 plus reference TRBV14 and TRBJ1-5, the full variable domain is EAGVTQFPSHSVIEKGQTVTLRCDPISGHDNLYWYRRVMGKEIKFLLHFVKESKQDESGMPNNRFLAERTGGTYSTLKVQPAELEDSGVYFCASSHWSGQPQHFGDGTRLSIL.

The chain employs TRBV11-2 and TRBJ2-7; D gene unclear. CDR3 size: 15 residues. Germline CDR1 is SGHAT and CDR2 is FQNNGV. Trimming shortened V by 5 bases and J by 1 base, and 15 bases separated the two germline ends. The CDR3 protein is CASSKLRTESYEQYF. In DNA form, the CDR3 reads TGTGCCAGCAGCAAACTCAGAACAGAGTCCTACGAGCAGTACTTC.

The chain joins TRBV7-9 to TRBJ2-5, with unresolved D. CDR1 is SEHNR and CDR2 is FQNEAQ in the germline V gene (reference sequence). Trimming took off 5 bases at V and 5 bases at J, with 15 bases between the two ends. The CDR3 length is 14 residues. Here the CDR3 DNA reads TGTGCCAGCAGCCCGGCCCAAACCGGGGAGACCCAGTACTTC. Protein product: CASSPAQTGETQYF.

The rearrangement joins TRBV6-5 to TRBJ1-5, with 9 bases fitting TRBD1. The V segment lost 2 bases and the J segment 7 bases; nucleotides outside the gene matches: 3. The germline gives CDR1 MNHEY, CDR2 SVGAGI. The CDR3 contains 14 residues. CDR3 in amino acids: CASSYKTGGQPQHF. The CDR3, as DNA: TGTGCCAGCAGTTACAAGACAGGGGGGCAGCCCCAGCATTTT.

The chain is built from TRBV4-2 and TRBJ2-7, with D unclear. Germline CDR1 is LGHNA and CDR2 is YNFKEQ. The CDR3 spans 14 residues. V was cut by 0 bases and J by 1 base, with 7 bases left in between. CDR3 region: CASSQEHVSYEQYF. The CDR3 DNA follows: TGTGCCAGCAGCCAAGAACATGTATCCTACGAGCAGTACTTC.

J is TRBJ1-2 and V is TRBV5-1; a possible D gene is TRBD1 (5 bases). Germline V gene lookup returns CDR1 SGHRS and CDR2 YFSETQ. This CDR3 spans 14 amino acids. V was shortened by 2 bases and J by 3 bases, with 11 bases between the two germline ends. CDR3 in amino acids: CASSLRGGDYGYTF. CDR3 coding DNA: TGCGCCAGCAGCTTACGGGGAGGGGACTATGGCTACACCTTC. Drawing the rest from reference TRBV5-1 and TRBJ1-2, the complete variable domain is KAGVTQTPRYLIKTRGQQVTLSCSPISGHRSVSWYQQTPGQGLQFLFEYFSETQRNKGNFPGRFSGRQFSNSRSEMNVSTLELGDSALYLCASSLRGGDYGYTFGSGTRLTVV.

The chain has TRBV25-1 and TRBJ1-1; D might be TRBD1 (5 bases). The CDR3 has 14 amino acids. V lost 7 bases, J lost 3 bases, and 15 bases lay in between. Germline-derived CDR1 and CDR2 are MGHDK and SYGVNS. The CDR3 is CASIGGPGDTEAFF. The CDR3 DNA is TGTGCCAGCATTGGGGGTCCCGGTGACACTGAAGCTTTCTTT. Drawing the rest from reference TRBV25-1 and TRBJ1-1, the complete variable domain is EADIYQTPRYLVIGTGKKITLECSQTMGHDKMYWYQQDPGMELHLIHYSYGVNSTEKGDLSSESTVSRIRTEHFPLTLESARPSHTSQYLCASIGGPGDTEAFFGQGTRLTVV.

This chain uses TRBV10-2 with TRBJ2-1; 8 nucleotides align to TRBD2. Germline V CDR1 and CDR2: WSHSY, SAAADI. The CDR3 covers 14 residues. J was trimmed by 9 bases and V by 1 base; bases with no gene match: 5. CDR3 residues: CASSELAGRAEQFF. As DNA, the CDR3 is TGCGCCAGCAGTGAGTTAGCGGGAAGGGCTGAGCAGTTCTTC.

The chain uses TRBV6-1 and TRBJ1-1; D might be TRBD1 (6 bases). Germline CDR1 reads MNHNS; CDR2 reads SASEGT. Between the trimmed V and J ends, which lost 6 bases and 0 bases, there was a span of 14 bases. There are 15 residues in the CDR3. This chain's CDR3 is CASRVSTGMNTEAFF. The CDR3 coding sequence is TGTGCCAGCAGGGTTTCGACAGGAATGAACACTGAAGCTTTCTTT.

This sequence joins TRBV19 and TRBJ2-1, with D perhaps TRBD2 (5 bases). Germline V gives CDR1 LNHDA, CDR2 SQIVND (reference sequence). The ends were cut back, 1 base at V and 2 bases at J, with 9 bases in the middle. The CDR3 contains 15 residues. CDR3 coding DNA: TGTGCCAGTAGTATAGCCCGGACTCCCTACAATGAGCAGTTCTTC. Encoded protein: CASSIARTPYNEQFF.

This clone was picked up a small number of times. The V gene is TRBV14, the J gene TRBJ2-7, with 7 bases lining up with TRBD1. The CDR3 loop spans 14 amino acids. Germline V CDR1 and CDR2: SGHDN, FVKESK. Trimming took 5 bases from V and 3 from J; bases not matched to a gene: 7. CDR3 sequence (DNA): TGTGCCAGCAGCTCCCAGGACAGGTTCTACGAGCAGTACTTC. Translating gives CASSSQDRFYEQYF. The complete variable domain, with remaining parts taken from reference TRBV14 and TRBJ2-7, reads EAGVTQFPSHSVIEKGQTVTLRCDPISGHDNLYWYRRVMGKEIKFLLHFVKESKQDESGMPNNRFLAERTGGTYSTLKVQPAELEDSGVYFCASSSQDRFYEQYFGPGTRLTVT.

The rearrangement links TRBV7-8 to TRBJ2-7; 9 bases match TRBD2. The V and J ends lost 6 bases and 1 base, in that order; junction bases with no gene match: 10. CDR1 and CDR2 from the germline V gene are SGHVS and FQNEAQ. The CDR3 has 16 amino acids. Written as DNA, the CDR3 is TGTGCCAGCAGTCCGACTAGCGGCCACAAATCCTACGAGCAGTACTTC. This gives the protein CASSPTSGHKSYEQYF.